The sample holds one count of the clone carrying this T cell receptor (beta chain). What it binds is unknown. The V end lost 3 bases, the J end lost 3 bases, and 15 bases lay between the germline ends. This CDR3 region has 15 residues. Germline V gene sequence: CDR1 SGHNT, CDR2 YENEEA. The sample belongs to a study of cytomegalovirus exposure and HLA in healthy donors. The PCR used 60 Vbeta and 13 Jbeta primers. Clones were sequenced by immunoSEQ multiplex PCR, and TCRdb holds only the in-frame ones, with some missing. The sample lists approximately 220,000 clones, approximately 80% occurring once. Study outcomes and limitations: Another analysis was done later, and it associated 16,951 TCR beta sequences with HLA alleles at 0.05 false discovery rate. A list of approximately 150 TCR beta chains associated with cytomegalovirus was given. Data from an earlier analysis indicated that most TCR beta V segments were productive either about 87% or about 30% of the time.

The sample comprised PBMCs. The chain recombines TRBV11-3 with TRBJ2-7; D is uncertain. The source of this sequence is a girl aged 5-17 years in good health and CMV-seronegative. CDR3 sequence: CASSFERRPNYEQYF. The CDR3 DNA reads TGTGCCAGCAGCTTCGAGCGCCGACCCAACTACGAGCAGTACTTC.